This entry lists 16 T cell receptor beta chains sequenced from one sample in a study of T-cell memory formation after mild COVID-19. TCRdb passed the 5' RACE reads through MiXCR, listing each CDR3 protein once. The repertoire holds tens of thousands of distinct CDR3 sequences, with 10% to 15% as singletons. Material: PBMCs or a T cell subset sorted from them (not recorded which). The receptors originated from a man aged 18 to 29 who had mild COVID-19 (a few samples of this study predate the infection). Cell type and time point are not known.

The chain uses TRBV6-1 and TRBJ2-5; no reliable D call. In germline, CDR1 is MNHNS, CDR2 SASEGT. V lost 7 bases and J lost 2, with 11 bases in between. The CDR3 totals 13 residues. The CDR3 region is CASNARAQETQYF. Here the CDR3 DNA reads TGTGCCAGCAATGCCCGGGCGCAAGAGACCCAGTACTTC.

This clonotype has a handful of counts. The V gene is TRBV10-3, the J gene TRBJ1-1; D may be TRBD1 (5 bases). The V end was cut by 10 bases, the J end by 2 bases, with 23 bases between. This CDR3 is 16 amino acids long. In germline, CDR1 is ENHRY, CDR2 SYGVKD. This CDR3 reads CASKLGRGINNTEAFF. For the CDR3, the DNA is TGTGCCAGCAAATTGGGACGGGGGATCAATAACACTGAAGCTTTCTTT.

The sample holds many counts of this clonotype. The chain combines TRBV11-2 with TRBJ2-5; TRBD2 is a possible D gene (5 bases). This CDR3 contains 14 residues. The germline gives CDR1 SGHAT, CDR2 FQNNGV. Trimming pared 4 bases from V and 5 bases from J, leaving 14 bases between. This CDR3 reads CASSSRRIAETQYF. DNA for the CDR3: TGTGCCAGCAGCTCCCGAAGGATAGCGGAGACCCAGTACTTC.

This clonotype occurred many times. V usage is TRBV5-6 and J usage is TRBJ2-3; TRBD2 matches at 9 bases. From germline, CDR1 is SGHDT and CDR2 YYEEEE. With 0 bases clipped from V and 4 bases from J, the junction kept 6 bases outside the gene matches. The length of the CDR3 is 16 residues. CDR3 nucleotides: TGTGCCAGCAGCTTGGCGGTAGCGGGGGTGTCAGATACGCAGTATTTT. It is translated as CASSLAVAGVSDTQYF.

This clonotype was seen more than once but under ten times. This chain joins TRBV7-2 and TRBJ2-5; TRBD2 matches 12 bases. The CDR3 is 17 residues long. Germline V gene sequence: CDR1 SGHTA, CDR2 FQGNSA. The V segment lost 0 bases and the J segment 5 bases; nucleotides outside the gene matches: 7. Written as DNA, the CDR3 is TGTGCCAGCAGCTTAGCGATTACTAGCGGGGGGCGGGAGACCCAGTACTTC. Translation: CASSLAITSGGRETQYF.

This clonotype was seen only a few times. This chain links TRBV20-1 with TRBJ2-3; TRBD2 matches 14 bases. The CDR3 sequence is 19 residues long. CDR1 is DFQATT, CDR2 SNEGSKA, per germline (reference sequence). J was trimmed by 0 bases and V by 5 bases; bases with no gene match: 13. The CDR3 sequence is CSASSLGLAGARSTDTQYF. CDR3 DNA sequence: TGCAGTGCTTCCTCATTGGGACTAGCGGGGGCCCGTAGCACAGATACGCAGTATTTT.

The V call is TRBV7-2, the J call TRBJ2-3; TRBD1 might be the D (8 bases). Trimming cost V 3 bases and J 5 bases, with 12 bases left between them. CDR1 and CDR2 from the germline V gene are SGHTA and FQGNSA. The length of the CDR3 is 14 residues. The DNA of the CDR3 is TGTGCCAGCAGCTTGAACAGGGGGGGAGATACGCAGTATTTT. It translates to CASSLNRGGDTQYF. Looking up the rest from reference TRBV7-2 and TRBJ2-3 gives the full variable domain: GAGVSQSPSNKVTEKGKDVELRCDPISGHTALYWYRQSLGQGLEFLIYFQGNSAPDKSGLPSDRFSAERTGGSVSTLTIQRTQQEDSAVYLCASSLNRGGDTQYFGPGTRLTVL.

This clonotype was observed many times. The chain carries TRBV29-1 and TRBJ2-1; D assignment may be TRBD1 or TRBD2 (6 bases each). V was shortened by 8 bases and J by 7 bases, with 18 bases between the two germline ends. There are 13 residues in the CDR3. Germline V CDR1 and CDR2: SQVTM, ANQGSEA. CDR3 protein: CSSWGAGGNEQFF. CDR3 bases: TGCAGCTCTTGGGGGGCAGGTGGGAATGAGCAGTTCTTC.

At least ten counts were recorded for this clonotype. The gene calls are TRBV4-1 and TRBJ2-3, with D perhaps matching TRBD2 (5 bases). CDR1 and CDR2 from the germline V gene are MGHRA and YSYEKL. The CDR3 loop spans 15 amino acids. Trimming cost V 0 bases and J 2 bases, with 9 bases left between them. CDR3 coding DNA: TGCGCCAGCAGCCAAGATCGACTACTCACAGATACGCAGTATTTT. This codes for CASSQDRLLTDTQYF.

The V gene is TRBV5-1, the J gene TRBJ2-5; D remains unclear. V lost 4 bases, J lost 5 bases, and 12 bases lay in between. The CDR3 length is 13 residues. Germline V CDR1 and CDR2: SGHRS, YFSETQ. Here the CDR3 reads CASSGPLDETQYF. CDR3 sequence (DNA): TGCGCCAGCAGCGGCCCCCTCGATGAGACCCAGTACTTC.

This clonotype was found a few times. Here the CDR3 DNA reads TGTGCCAGCAGCCACGGACTAGCGTGGGAGACCCAGTACTTC. Its translation: CASSHGLAWETQYF. The chain recombines TRBV4-2 with TRBJ2-5, with 9 bases that match TRBD2. Trimming took 3 bases from V and 5 from J; bases not matched to a gene: 4. There are 14 residues in the CDR3. Germline values: CDR1 LGHNA, CDR2 YNFKEQ.

The rearrangement uses TRBV23-1 and TRBJ2-6, with TRBD1 matching over 9 bases. TRBV23-1 is classed as an ORF, of uncertain function. This CDR3 comprises 14 residues. The ends lost 2 bases at V and 18 bases at J; junction bases unmatched: 11. This chain's CDR3 is CASSQAPQRTGATF. The CDR3, as DNA: TGCGCCAGCAGTCAAGCGCCACAGAGGACAGGGGCGACTTTC.

V is TRBV11-2 and J is TRBJ1-4; D gene unclear. Per the germline V gene, CDR1 is SGHAT and CDR2 is FQNNGV. This CDR3 has 13 residues. The V gene lost 2 bases and the J gene lost 8 bases, with 9 bases spanning the gap. The CDR3 is CASSLRVGEKLFF. In nucleotides, the CDR3 is TGTGCCAGCAGCTTAAGGGTTGGGGAAAAACTGTTTTTT. Based on the CDR3 plus reference TRBV11-2 and TRBJ1-4, the full variable domain is EAGVAQSPRYKIIEKRQSVAFWCNPISGHATLYWYQQILGQGPKLLIQFQNNGVVDDSQLPKDRFSAERLKGVDSTLKIQPAKLEDSAVYLCASSLRVGEKLFFGSGTQLSVL.

This clonotype was counted many times. The chain recombines TRBV5-1 with TRBJ2-3; TRBD2 agrees at 7 bases. Germline trimming cut 7 bases from V and 6 bases from J; bases unmatched to any gene: 11. Germline V lookup: CDR1 SGHRS, CDR2 YFSETQ. This CDR3 is built from 14 residues. The CDR3 region has the DNA TGCGCCAGCGCGCCGGGGGAGGGAGGTGATACGCAGTATTTT. This sequence encodes CASAPGEGGDTQYF.

This clonotype was recorded many times. The rearrangement uses TRBV6-6 and TRBJ2-7; maybe TRBD2 (6 bases). Germline loops: CDR1 MNHNY, CDR2 SVGAGI (reference sequence). The CDR3 sequence is 11 residues long. The germline V and J ends were trimmed by 5 bases and 7 bases, with 9 bases remaining between them. Here the CDR3 reads CASSPGLEQYV. The CDR3 region has the DNA TGTGCCAGCAGTCCCGGACTAGAGCAGTACGTC.

This clonotype came up a few times. The rearrangement uses TRBV6-7 and TRBJ2-1; 11 positions agree with TRBD1. TRBV6-7 is labeled an ORF, and its function is uncertain. The CDR3 extends over 14 amino acids. V lost 5 bases, J lost 6 bases, and 3 bases stayed unmatched. The CDR3 sequence: CASSPGTGGNEQFF. CDR3 bases: TGTGCCAGCAGTCCCGGGACAGGGGGCAATGAGCAGTTCTTC.